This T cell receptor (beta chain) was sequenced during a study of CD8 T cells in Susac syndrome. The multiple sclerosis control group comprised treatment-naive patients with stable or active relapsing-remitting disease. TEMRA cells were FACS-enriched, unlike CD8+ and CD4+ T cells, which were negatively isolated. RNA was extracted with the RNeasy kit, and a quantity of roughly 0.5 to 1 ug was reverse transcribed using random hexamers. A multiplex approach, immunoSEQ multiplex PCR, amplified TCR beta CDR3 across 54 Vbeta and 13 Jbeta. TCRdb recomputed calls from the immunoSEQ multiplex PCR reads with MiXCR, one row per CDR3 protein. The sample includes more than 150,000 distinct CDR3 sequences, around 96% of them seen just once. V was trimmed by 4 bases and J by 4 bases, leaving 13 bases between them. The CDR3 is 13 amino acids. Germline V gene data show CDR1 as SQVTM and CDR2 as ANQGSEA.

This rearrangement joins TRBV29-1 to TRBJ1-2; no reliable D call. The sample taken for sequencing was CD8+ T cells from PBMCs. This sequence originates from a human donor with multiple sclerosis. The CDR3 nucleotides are TGCAGCGTTGTTGAGGGTTCCCCCTATGGCTACACCTTC. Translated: CSVVEGSPYGYTF.